This TCR beta chain was captured in a study of sequential checkpoint blockade in melanoma. Study summary: Patients were randomized 1:1 to nivolumab-then-ipilimumab or ipilimumab-then-nivolumab first-line.

This clone showed up many times. This CDR3 region has 15 residues. Germline loops: CDR1 MNHGY, CDR2 SAAAGT. V dropped 0 bases and J dropped 4; count of bases not matched to a gene: 4. Noted treatment: randomized to nivolumab then ipilimumab (arm A) or the reverse (arm B). The repertoire was sequenced with immunoSEQ multiplex PCR; TCRdb's copy has only in-frame clones and lacks some. The sample lists around 10,000 clones; 24% were seen once. The material sequenced was tumor tissue (inferred from file names), taken from a patient given nivolumab and ipilimumab in sequence. This sequence was found in a human donor with melanoma. The genes are TRBV6-8 and TRBJ2-3, with 7 bases fitting TRBD1. This chain's CDR3 is CASSYSAGGADTQYF. The CDR3 coding sequence is TGTGCCAGCAGTTACTCGGCAGGGGGAGCAGATACGCAGTATTTT.